A single sample gave rise to the 30 T cell receptor beta chains below, sequenced in a study of blood T cell repertoires in COVID-19. Some clones are missing from TCRdb's copy, which holds only in-frame ones; the method was immunoSEQ multiplex PCR. The table shows about 260,000 clones, with around 80% occurring only once. The sample taken for sequencing was peripheral blood. These TCRs come from a man between 60 and 75 years old with acute or convalescent COVID-19.

CDR3 in amino acids: CASSYSGGEANEKLFF. DNA of the CDR3: TGTGCCAGCAGTTACAGCGGGGGGGAAGCTAATGAAAAACTGTTTTTT. J is TRBJ1-4 and V is TRBV6-5, with D possibly matching TRBD1 (5 bases). V was shortened by 2 bases and J by 3 bases, with 13 bases between the two germline ends. The CDR3 runs 16 residues. Germline CDR1 MNHEY, CDR2 SVGAGI.

The gene calls are TRBV7-8 and TRBJ2-6; D is ambiguous. The germline V gene encodes CDR1 SGHVS and CDR2 FQNEAQ. V was cut by 0 bases and J by 1 base, with 4 bases left in between. This CDR3 is 15 amino acids long. The CDR3: CASSLAFSGANVLTF. The DNA for the CDR3 is TGTGCCAGCAGCTTAGCCTTTTCTGGGGCCAACGTCCTGACTTTC.

A few counts support this clone. The chain couples TRBV7-2 to TRBJ2-7; no firm D call. V was clipped by 1 base and J by 4 bases, with 11 bases between them. In germline, CDR1 is SGHTA, CDR2 FQGNSA. CDR3 size: 14 residues. CDR3 sequence: CASSLDVQAYEQYF. The CDR3 DNA reads as TGTGCCAGCAGCTTAGACGTGCAGGCTTACGAGCAGTACTTC.

The count of this clone is one. The chain couples TRBV2 to TRBJ2-2; the match to TRBD2 covers 12 bases. From germline, CDR1 is SNHLY and CDR2 FYNNEI. The CDR3 has 16 residues. J was trimmed by 4 bases and V by 6 bases; bases with no gene match: 6. The CDR3 spells CASRDMGLAGTGELFF. The CDR3 DNA sequence: TGTGCCAGCAGGGACATGGGACTAGCGGGCACCGGGGAGCTGTTTTTT.

This clone was observed a handful of times. This chain uses TRBV7-6 with TRBJ2-1; D call uncertain. CDR3 length: 13 residues. Germline lookup yields CDR1 SGHVS and CDR2 FNYEAQ. V gave up 2 bases and J gave up 5 bases, with 7 bases separating them. CDR3 loop: CASSLSVNNEQFF. The CDR3 coding sequence is TGTGCCAGCAGCTTATCGGTAAACAATGAGCAGTTCTTC.

The chain joins TRBV19 to TRBJ2-1, with 8 positions matching TRBD1. V lost 2 bases, J lost 0 bases, and 12 bases stayed unmatched. The CDR3 spans 19 residues. Germline lookup yields CDR1 LNHDA and CDR2 SQIVND (reference sequence). CDR3 coding DNA: TGTGCCAGTAGTATAAAAGCAGGGGGCTCTATGGTCTCCTACAATGAGCAGTTCTTC. Protein: CASSIKAGGSMVSYNEQFF.

The rearrangement links TRBV9 to TRBJ1-2, with a tentative D call TRBD1 (6 bases). Trimming stripped 4 bases from V and 4 bases from J, with 8 bases between. Per the germline V gene, CDR1 is SGDLS and CDR2 is YYNGEE. CDR3 length: 12 amino acids. CDR3 residues: CASSSGAYGYTF. DNA of the CDR3: TGTGCCAGCAGCTCAGGGGCCTATGGCTACACCTTC.

The rearrangement joins TRBV30 to TRBJ1-1, with D unresolved. Germline values: CDR1 GTSNPN, CDR2 SVGIG (reference sequence). The V end lost 3 bases, the J end lost 5 bases, and 13 bases lay between the germline ends. The CDR3 runs to 13 residues. The CDR3 loop reads CAWSVVRGTEAFF. CDR3 nucleotides: TGTGCCTGGAGCGTAGTCCGAGGAACTGAAGCTTTCTTT.

This clone was picked up one time. The chain is built from TRBV28 and TRBJ1-2; a weak D match, TRBD1 (5 bases). V was cut by 8 bases and J by 0 bases, with 16 bases left in between. From germline, CDR1 is MDHEN and CDR2 SYDVKM. This CDR3 comprises 15 residues. The CDR3 DNA reads as TGTGCCAGCGGGATGTCAGGGTTTCCTAACTATGGCTACACCTTC. Translating gives CASGMSGFPNYGYTF.

CDR3 nucleotide sequence: TGTGCCACCAAGAGGGCAGGGGGCTTATACGAGCAGTACTTC. Translation: CATKRAGGLYEQYF. The chain links TRBV15 to TRBJ2-7; 8 positions agree with TRBD1. Germline CDR1 LNHNV, CDR2 YYDKDF (reference sequence). Germline trimming cut 7 bases from V and 4 bases from J; bases unmatched to any gene: 9. CDR3 length equals 14 residues.

The genes are TRBV7-3 and TRBJ2-1; 8 bases align to TRBD1. This CDR3 is built from 15 residues. The J segment lost 6 bases and the V segment lost 3 bases, leaving 7 bases of the junction unmatched. Germline V gene data show CDR1 as SGHTA and CDR2 as FQGTGA. CDR3 sequence: CASSLTGEAGNEQFF. CDR3 in DNA: TGTGCCAGCAGCTTGACAGGGGAAGCTGGCAATGAGCAGTTCTTC.

The chain carries TRBV5-4 and TRBJ2-3, with D tentatively TRBD2 (5 bases). Trimming stripped 0 bases from V and 0 bases from J, with 11 bases between. The CDR3 is made up of 16 amino acids. Germline lookup yields CDR1 SGHNT and CDR2 YYREEE (reference sequence). CDR3 sequence: CASSLEAGPSTDTQYF. CDR3 DNA sequence: TGTGCCAGCAGCTTGGAGGCGGGCCCAAGCACAGATACGCAGTATTTT.

A word on this clone: An end of the junction differs from the germline gene, which may be a read error. The genes are TRBV18 and TRBJ2-5, with D possibly being TRBD1 (6 bases). This CDR3 has 15 residues. Germline V gives CDR1 KGHSH, CDR2 LQKENI. This CDR3 reads CASSPSQGLVEAQYF. As DNA, the CDR3 is TGTGCCAGCTCACCGTCGCAGGGGTTGGTAGAGGCCCAGTACTTC.

The chain employs TRBV10-1 and TRBJ2-7; maybe TRBD2 (5 bases). The germline V gene encodes CDR1 WNHNN and CDR2 SYGVQD (reference sequence). The CDR3 totals 14 residues. Trimming took 7 bases from V and 1 from J, leaving 14 bases between them. For the CDR3, the DNA is TGCGCCAGCATTATACTAGAGCTTTCCTACGAGCAGTACTTC. Its protein is CASIILELSYEQYF.

The chain uses TRBV5-1 and TRBJ1-2; possibly TRBD1 for D (6 bases). V lost 0 bases, J lost 9 bases, and 21 bases lay in between. CDR1 is SGHRS and CDR2 is YFSETQ in the germline V gene. The CDR3 contains 16 residues. CDR3 nucleotides: TGCGCCAGCAGCTTGGGACATAGAATACAGGGATCCAGCTACACCTTC. Its protein is CASSLGHRIQGSSYTF.

The chain couples TRBV7-2 to TRBJ2-5; D may be TRBD1 (7 bases). In germline, CDR1 is SGHTA, CDR2 FQGNSA. Trimming left V 1 base short and J 4 bases short, with 16 bases between. The CDR3 extends over 16 amino acids. CDR3 nucleotide sequence: TGTGCCAGCAGCTTAGGGGCCAGGGGGGCAGGAGAGACCCAGTACTTC. The encoded protein is CASSLGARGAGETQYF.

The chain is built from TRBV2 and TRBJ1-1; D call uncertain. Germline V gene data show CDR1 as SNHLY and CDR2 as FYNNEI. The CDR3 loop spans 12 amino acids. The V end lost 6 bases, the J end lost 6 bases, and 11 bases lay between the germline ends. The CDR3 here is CASRVVGAEAFF. CDR3 nucleotide sequence: TGTGCCAGCAGGGTCGTCGGGGCTGAAGCTTTCTTT.

The gene calls are TRBV9 and TRBJ1-6, with TRBD1 as a possible D gene (5 bases). The germline CDR1 and CDR2 sequences are SGDLS and YYNGEE. Trimming cost V 3 bases and J 10 bases, with 14 bases left between them. The CDR3 is 14 amino acids. CDR3 loop: CASSGPGTFSPLHF. CDR3 sequence (DNA): TGTGCCAGCAGCGGTCCCGGGACTTTCTCACCCCTCCACTTT.

This clone is a singleton in its sample. The chain joins TRBV3-1 (or the pseudogene TRBV3-2) to TRBJ2-7; D not certain. CDR3 length equals 16 residues. The ends were cut back, 0 bases at V and 2 bases at J, with 14 bases in the middle. Per germline, CDR1 LGHDT and CDR2 YNNKEL (reference sequence). The CDR3 loop reads CASSQDYAYETYEQYF. In DNA, the CDR3 is TGTGCCAGCAGCCAAGATTACGCTTACGAGACCTACGAGCAGTACTTC.

The chain couples TRBV10-3 to TRBJ2-7; 7 bases fit TRBD1. The germline V gene has CDR1 ENHRY and CDR2 SYGVKD. CDR3 length: 15 residues. V shed 4 bases, J shed 2 bases, and the junction held 8 bases outside the gene matches. CDR3 amino acids: CAISATGVRAYEQYF. CDR3 DNA: TGTGCCATCAGTGCCACAGGGGTTCGGGCCTACGAGCAGTACTTC.

The CDR3, as DNA: TGTGCCAGTAGCTCCCCGGACAGGGATGGTGGCTATGGCTACACCTTC. This sequence encodes CASSSPDRDGGYGYTF. The rearrangement links TRBV19 to TRBJ1-2, with 8 bases aligning to TRBD1. Looked up from germline, CDR1 is LNHDA and CDR2 is SQIVND (reference sequence). CDR3 size: 16 residues. The ends lost 6 bases at V and 4 bases at J; junction bases unmatched: 13. Full variable domain (outside the CDR3, taken from reference TRBV19 and TRBJ1-2): DGGITQSPKYLFRKEGQNVTLSCEQNLNHDAMYWYRQDPGQGLRLIYYSQIVNDFQKGDIAEGYSVSREKKESFPLTVTSAQKNPTAFYLCASSSPDRDGGYGYTFGSGTRLTVV.

The genes are TRBV6-5 and TRBJ2-3; D remains ambiguous. This CDR3 is built from 12 residues. Germline-derived CDR1 and CDR2 are MNHEY and SVGAGI. Trimming left V 3 bases short and J 2 bases short, with 3 bases between. The DNA of the CDR3 is TGTGCCAGCAGTTATTACACAGATACGCAGTATTTT. Translated: CASSYYTDTQYF.

The chain combines TRBV4-1 with TRBJ1-2; perhaps TRBD1 as D (6 bases). The CDR3 extends over 14 amino acids. V lost 4 bases, J lost 5 bases, and 14 bases lay in between. The V gene's germline CDR1 is MGHRA and CDR2 YSYEKL. DNA for the CDR3: TGCGCCAGCAGCCCACCAGGGGTCCGGTATGGCTACACCTTC. Protein: CASSPPGVRYGYTF.

The chain employs TRBV30 and TRBJ1-6; the D is unclear. Germline V lookup: CDR1 GTSNPN, CDR2 SVGIG (reference sequence). The CDR3 length is 14 residues. Between the trimmed V and J ends, which lost 2 bases and 7 bases, there was a span of 12 bases. Written as DNA, the CDR3 is TGTGCCTGGAGTATAGGCCAGCGGAATTCACCCCTCCACTTT. Translating gives CAWSIGQRNSPLHF.

The chain recombines TRBV11-2 with TRBJ1-1; a possible D gene is TRBD1 (6 bases). Germline-derived CDR1 and CDR2 are SGHAT and FQNNGV. The length of the CDR3 is 15 residues. V was clipped by 4 bases and J by 4 bases, with 16 bases between them. The DNA of the CDR3 is TGTGCCAGCAGCTCAATTAGGGGGTTGAGCACTGAAGCTTTCTTT. Translation gives CASSSIRGLSTEAFF.

The gene calls are TRBV7-8 and TRBJ1-1; D not certain. Deletions cut 5 bases from V and 5 bases from J, with 9 bases between. The germline gives CDR1 SGHVS, CDR2 FQNEAQ. The CDR3 contains 12 residues. The CDR3, as DNA: TGTGCCAGCAGCCATCAGTGGACTGAAGCTTTCTTT. It codes for CASSHQWTEAFF.

V is TRBV27 and J is TRBJ2-5; D perhaps matches TRBD2 (6 bases). The V end lost 0 bases, the J end lost 6 bases, and 14 bases lay between the germline ends. The CDR3 has 15 amino acids. The germline gives CDR1 MNHEY, CDR2 SMNVEV (reference sequence). The CDR3 sequence is CASSLSLAGLQTQYF. CDR3 in DNA: TGTGCCAGCAGTTTATCATTGGCGGGGCTACAGACCCAGTACTTC.

The chain is built from TRBV19 and TRBJ2-5; TRBD1 matches at 7 bases. After removal of 3 bases from V and 2 bases from J, the junction contained 6 bases not matched to a gene. This CDR3 has 15 amino acids. CDR1 is LNHDA and CDR2 is SQIVND in the germline V gene (reference sequence). The CDR3 is CASSIHRTGQETQYF. In DNA, the CDR3 is TGTGCCAGTAGTATCCACCGGACAGGACAAGAGACCCAGTACTTC.

The chain is built from TRBV7-2 and TRBJ1-2, with a weak D call TRBD1 (5 bases). V was pared by 5 bases and J by 3 bases, with 16 bases between. CDR3 length: 15 residues. Germline V gene data show CDR1 as SGHTA and CDR2 as FQGNSA. The CDR3: CASSVPQTAHYGYTF. In DNA form, the CDR3 reads TGTGCCAGCAGCGTACCTCAGACAGCCCACTATGGCTACACCTTC.

J is TRBJ2-7 and V is TRBV28; 7 bases map to TRBD2. The CDR3 is 15 amino acids. Germline assignment: CDR1 MDHEN and CDR2 SYDVKM. Trimming cost V 8 bases and J 3 bases; bases outside gene matches: 13. The CDR3 is CASLGGGSHHYEQYF. DNA for the CDR3: TGTGCCAGCCTGGGGGGGGGAAGCCACCACTACGAGCAGTACTTC.